Listed below are T cell receptor beta chains from one sample, sequenced in a study of beta chain features in type 1 diabetes. Profiling relied on immunoSEQ multiplex PCR, and the TCRdb table lists in-frame clones only, not all of them. The sample gives 200,000 to 250,000 clones, around 68% of which show up once; about 0.05% is in the top ten. The sequenced material came from naive CD4+ T cells from blood. All receptors come from a young man in good health. The CDR3 runs from the conserved cysteine through the conserved F or W. Fields, in order: J gene, clone size, D gene, V gene, CDR3 protein, CDR3 DNA. D genes are given only for firm matches. Clone sizes are given selectively: once, few, many, or a class where the clone is expanded.

TRBJ2-7 | . | . | TRBV5-1 | CASNPGSPSYEQYF | TGCGCCAGCAATCCAGGGAGTCCCTCCTACGAGCAGTACTTC
TRBJ2-3 | . | TRBD2 | TRBV29-1 | CSVGLAGVTDTQYF | TGCAGCGTTGGACTAGCGGGAGTTACAGATACGCAGTATTTT
TRBJ1-2 | . | TRBD1 | TRBV18 | CASSPPGTGSGSNYGYTF | TGTGCCAGCTCACCCCCCGGGACAGGGAGCGGCTCAAACTATGGCTACACCTTC
TRBJ2-3 | . | . | TRBV9 | CASSVGPADTQYF | TGTGCCAGCAGCGTAGGTCCCGCAGATACGCAGTATTTT
TRBJ2-3 | . | TRBD2 | TRBV6-5 | CASSYWAGVGDTQYF | TGTGCCAGCAGTTACTGGGCGGGAGTTGGAGATACGCAGTATTTT
TRBJ2-7 | . | . | TRBV30 | CAWTPLRGSSYEQYF | TGTGCCTGGACCCCCCTCCGGGGAAGCTCCTACGAGCAGTACTTC
TRBJ2-2 | . | . | TRBV2 | CASSAPLRVITGELFF | TGTGCCAGCAGTGCTCCTTTGAGGGTTATCACCGGGGAGCTGTTTTTT
TRBJ1-1 | . | . | TRBV28 | CASSLMNTEAFF | TGTGCCAGCAGTTTGATGAACACTGAAGCTTTCTTT
TRBJ2-6 | . | . | TRBV4-3 | CASSQEGGSGANVLTF | TGCGCCAGCAGCCAAGAGGGAGGCTCTGGGGCCAACGTCCTGACTTTC
TRBJ2-3 | . | TRBD1 | TRBV30 | CAWSVRQGTQYF | TGTGCCTGGAGTGTACGACAGGGGACGCAGTATTTT
TRBJ2-6 | . | . | TRBV5-4 | CASSLIPGGANVLTF | TGTGCCAGCAGCTTGATCCCAGGCGGGGCCAACGTCCTGACTTTC
TRBJ1-2 | once | . | TRBV27 | CASSLHRVNYGYTF | TGTGCCAGCAGTTTACACAGGGTGAACTATGGCTACACCTTC